Listed here is a single T cell receptor beta chain. Its specificity is not known. The CDR3 is 14 amino acids. From germline, CDR1 is SGHNT and CDR2 YYREEE (reference sequence). The ends lost 4 bases at V and 5 bases at J; junction bases unmatched: 7. During colonoscopy, one to two rectal pinch biopsies were collected. Ulcerative colitis patients received no immunosuppressive medication before the diagnostic colonoscopy. This sample is part of a study of pediatric ulcerative colitis. Study-level findings and limits: Ulcerative colitis patients shared more blood-rectal clones than controls.

Only in-frame clones appear in the TCRdb table, and some are missing; sequencing was by immunoSEQ multiplex PCR. Of 15,000 to 20,000 clones listed, just under 75% are singletons. The sequence came from a girl aged 5-17 years with moderate ulcerative colitis. This chain uses TRBV5-4 with TRBJ2-5; 8 nucleotides match TRBD2. Source material: gut tissue. The CDR3 coding sequence is TGTGCCAGCAGCCCCGCGGGGGGAAGGGAGACCCAGTACTTC. Translated, it gives CASSPAGGRETQYF.